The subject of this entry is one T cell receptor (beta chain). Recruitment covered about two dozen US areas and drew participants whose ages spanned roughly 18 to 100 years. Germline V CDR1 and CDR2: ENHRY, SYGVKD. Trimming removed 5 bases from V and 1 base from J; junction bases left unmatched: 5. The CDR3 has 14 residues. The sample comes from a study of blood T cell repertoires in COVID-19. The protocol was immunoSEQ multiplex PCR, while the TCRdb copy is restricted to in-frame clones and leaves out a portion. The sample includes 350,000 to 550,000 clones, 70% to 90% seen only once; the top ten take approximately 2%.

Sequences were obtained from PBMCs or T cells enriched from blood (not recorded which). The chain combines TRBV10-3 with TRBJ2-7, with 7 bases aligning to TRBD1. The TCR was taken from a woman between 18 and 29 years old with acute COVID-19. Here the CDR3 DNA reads TGTGCCATCAGTAATAGACAGGGATCCTACGAGCAGTACTTC. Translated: CAISNRQGSYEQYF.